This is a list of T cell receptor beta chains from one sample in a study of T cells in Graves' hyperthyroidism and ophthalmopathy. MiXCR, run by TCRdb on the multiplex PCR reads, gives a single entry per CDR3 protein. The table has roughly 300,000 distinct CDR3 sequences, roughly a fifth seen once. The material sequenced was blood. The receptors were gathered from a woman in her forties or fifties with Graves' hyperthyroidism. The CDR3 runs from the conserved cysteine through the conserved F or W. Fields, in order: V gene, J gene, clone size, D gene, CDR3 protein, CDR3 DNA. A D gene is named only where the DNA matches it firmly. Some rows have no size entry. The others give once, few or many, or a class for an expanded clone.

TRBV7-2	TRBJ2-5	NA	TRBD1	CASSPRQGKTQYF	TGTGCCAGCAGCCCGCGACAGGGGAAGACCCAGTACTTC
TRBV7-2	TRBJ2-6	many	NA	CASSTRGWGANVLTF	TGTGCCAGCAGCACCAGGGGCTGGGGGGCCAACGTCCTGACTTTC
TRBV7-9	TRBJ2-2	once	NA	CASSQDSDTGELFF	TGTGCCAGCAGCCAGGACTCCGACACCGGGGAGCTGTTTTTT
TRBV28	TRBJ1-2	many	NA	CASSTQQGSYGYTF	TGTGCCAGCAGTACTCAACAGGGCTCCTATGGCTACACCTTC
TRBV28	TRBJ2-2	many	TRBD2	CASRVGGKYTGELFF	TGTGCCAGCAGAGTGGGGGGGAAGTACACCGGGGAGCTGTTTTTT
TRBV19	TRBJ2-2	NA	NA	CASSISYGELFF	TGTGCCAGTAGTATATCCTACGGGGAGCTGTTTTTT
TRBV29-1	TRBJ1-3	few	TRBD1	CSVSERGTGRNTIYF	TGCAGCGTGTCTGAACGGGGGACAGGGAGAAACACCATATATTTT
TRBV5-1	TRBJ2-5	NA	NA	CASSRLWGEQETQYF	TGCGCCAGCAGCAGACTGTGGGGTGAACAAGAGACCCAGTACTTC
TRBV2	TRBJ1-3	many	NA	CASSDDRIGNTIYF	TGTGCCAGCAGCGACGACAGGATAGGAAACACCATATATTTT
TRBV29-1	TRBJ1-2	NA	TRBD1	CSVGQGVNGYTF	TGCAGCGTTGGGCAGGGGGTTAATGGCTACACCTTC
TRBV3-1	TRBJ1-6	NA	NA	CASSQGQAVNSPLHF	TGTGCCAGCAGCCAAGGTCAGGCGGTTAATTCACCCCTCCACTTT
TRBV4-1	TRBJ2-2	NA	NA	CASSPLVSGELFF	TGCGCCAGCAGCCCACTAGTTTCTGGGGAGCTGTTTTTT
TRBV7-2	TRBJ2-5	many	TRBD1	CASSLEGQGGMAQYF	TGTGCCAGCAGCTTGGAGGGACAGGGGGGTATGGCCCAGTACTTC
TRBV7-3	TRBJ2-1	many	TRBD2	CASSLGVSGGNEQFF	TGTGCCAGCAGCTTAGGTGTTAGCGGGGGTAATGAGCAGTTCTTC
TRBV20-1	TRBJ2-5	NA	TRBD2	CSASPPGGSRETQYF	TGCAGTGCTAGCCCCCCCGGCGGGAGTAGAGAGACCCAGTACTTC
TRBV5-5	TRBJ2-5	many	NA	CASRQTQGGETQYF	TGTGCCAGCAGACAAACACAGGGAGGGGAGACCCAGTACTTC
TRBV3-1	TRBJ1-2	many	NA	CASSLILGGAGYTF	TGTGCCAGCAGCCTAATTTTGGGGGGTGCTGGCTACACCTTC
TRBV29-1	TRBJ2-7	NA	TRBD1	CSVWTGDGYEQYF	TGCAGCGTCTGGACAGGCGATGGATACGAGCAGTACTTC
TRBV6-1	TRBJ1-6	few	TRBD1	CASSLLTGFESPLHF	TGTGCCAGCAGTCTACTGACAGGGTTTGAGTCACCCCTCCACTTT
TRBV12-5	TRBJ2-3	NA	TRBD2	CASGLASGTDTQYF	TGTGCTAGTGGTTTGGCTAGCGGGACAGATACGCAGTATTTT
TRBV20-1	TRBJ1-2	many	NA	CSARDTGIYGYTF	TGCAGTGCTAGAGATACAGGGATCTATGGCTACACCTTC
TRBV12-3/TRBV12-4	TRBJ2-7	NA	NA	CASSRGTAYEQYF	TGTGCCAGCAGCCGAGGGACGGCGTACGAGCAGTACTTC
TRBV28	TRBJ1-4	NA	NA	CASKPTGTNEKLFF	TGTGCCAGCAAACCTACAGGGACTAATGAAAAACTGTTTTTT
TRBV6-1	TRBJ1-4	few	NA	CASRPNRRVGEKLFF	TGTGCCAGCAGGCCCAACAGGAGAGTCGGTGAAAAACTGTTTTTT
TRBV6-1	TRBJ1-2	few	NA	CASSEGPIGGYTF	TGTGCCAGCAGTGAGGGACCAATAGGTGGCTACACCTTC
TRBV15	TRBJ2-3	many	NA	CATSRVWTVRTDTQYF	TGTGCCACCAGCAGAGTGTGGACAGTCCGCACAGATACGCAGTATTTT
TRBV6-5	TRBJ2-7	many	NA	CASSYSVELAYEQYF	TGTGCCAGCAGTTACTCGGTAGAGCTGGCCTACGAGCAGTACTTC
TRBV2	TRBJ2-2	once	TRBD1	CASRRQGTNTGELFF	TGTGCCAGCAGGAGACAGGGGACGAACACCGGGGAGCTGTTTTTT
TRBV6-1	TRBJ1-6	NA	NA	CASSEYRARDSPLHF	TGTGCCAGCAGTGAATACAGGGCGCGGGATTCACCCCTCCACTTT
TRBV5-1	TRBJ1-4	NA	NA	CASSLWGAINEKLFF	TGCGCCAGCAGCTTGTGGGGGGCTATTAATGAAAAACTGTTTTTT
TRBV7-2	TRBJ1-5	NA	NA	CASSLGVSGNQPQHF	TGTGCCAGCAGCTTAGGGGTGTCGGGCAATCAGCCCCAGCATTTT
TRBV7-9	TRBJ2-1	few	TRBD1	CASSPPFGDRNNEQFF	TGTGCCAGCAGCCCCCCGTTTGGGGACAGAAACAATGAGCAGTTCTTC
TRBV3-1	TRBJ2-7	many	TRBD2	CASSLEGGLAGAGNYEQYF	TGTGCCAGCAGCCTGGAGGGTGGACTAGCGGGAGCGGGGAACTACGAGCAGTACTTC
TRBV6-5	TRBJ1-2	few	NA	CASSYGSGLGYTF	TGTGCCAGCAGTTATGGTTCAGGGCTTGGCTACACCTTC
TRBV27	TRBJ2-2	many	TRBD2	CASSFSGSGELFF	TGTGCCAGCAGTTTTAGCGGGAGCGGGGAGCTGTTTTTT
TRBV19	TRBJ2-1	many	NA	CASQVASRSYNEQFF	TGTGCCAGCCAGGTTGCGAGTCGGTCCTACAATGAGCAGTTCTTC
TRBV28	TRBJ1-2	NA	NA	CASSFPGASYGYTF	TGTGCCAGCAGTTTTCCTGGGGCTAGCTATGGCTACACCTTC
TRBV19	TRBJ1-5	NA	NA	CASSQDGNQPQHF	TGTGCCAGTAGTCAGGACGGCAATCAGCCCCAGCATTTT
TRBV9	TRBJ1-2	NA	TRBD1	CASSVGQGGNYGYTF	TGTGCCAGCAGCGTAGGACAGGGAGGGAACTATGGCTACACCTTC
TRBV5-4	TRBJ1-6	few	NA	CASSVRPGTPLHF	TGTGCCAGCAGCGTCCGCCCCGGGACACCCCTCCACTTT
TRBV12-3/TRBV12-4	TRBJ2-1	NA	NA	CASSGGTMSSYNERFF	TGTGCCAGCAGTGGGGGGACAATGAGCTCCTACAATGAGCGGTTCTTC
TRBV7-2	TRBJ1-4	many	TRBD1	CASSLETGVNEKLFF	TGTGCCAGCAGCTTAGAGACAGGGGTCAATGAAAAACTGTTTTTT
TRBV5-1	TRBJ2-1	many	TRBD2	CASRTSGSSYNEQFF	TGCGCCAGCAGGACTAGCGGGAGCTCCTACAATGAGCAGTTCTTC
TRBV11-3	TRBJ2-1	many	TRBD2	CASSLDLGLAGPKYNEQFF	TGTGCCAGCAGCTTAGATCTGGGACTAGCGGGACCCAAATACAATGAGCAGTTCTTC
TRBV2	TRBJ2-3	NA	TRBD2	CASSGLVQGGDTQYF	TGTGCCAGCAGCGGACTAGTTCAAGGTGGAGATACGCAGTATTTT